This TCR beta chain was observed in a study of T-cell reconstitution after alpha-beta-depleted transplantation in children. Unique molecular identifiers were incorporated during preparation of the TCRbeta library. TCRdb itself ran the PCR reads through MiXCR, one entry per CDR3 protein. The sample has 80,000 to 100,000 distinct CDR3 sequences, under 25% seen once. The CDR3 extends over 17 amino acids. V was clipped by 4 bases and J by 1 base, with 17 bases between them. Germline values: CDR1 SQVTM, CDR2 ANQGSEA. The study's findings and limits: Reportedly, only several hundred clones from non-depleted graft cells drove alpha-beta T-cell counts at about two months.

This clonotype was detected only a few times. Its matching antigen is unknown. The material sequenced was PBMCs, taken before TCRalphabeta/CD19-depleted stem cell transplant. The sequence was obtained from a boy younger than 10 with acute lymphoblastic leukemia, due to receive a stem cell transplant. The rearrangement uses TRBV29-1 and TRBJ2-6, with D possibly matching TRBD2 (6 bases). CDR3 in DNA: TGCAGCGTTGGTCCTACCAGCGGGTTTTCTGGGGCCAACGTCCTGACTTTC. Its translation is CSVGPTSGFSGANVLTF.